The 29 T cell receptor beta chains below were found in one sample sequenced in a study of vaccination effects on CD4 cells after COVID-19. Culture proceeded for 10 days, and CD4+ T cells were then isolated. Some clones are missing from TCRdb's copy, which holds only in-frame ones; the method was immunoSEQ multiplex PCR. The table includes tens of thousands of clones, 50% to 80% detected once. Which antigens these TCRs recognize remains unknown. This specimen was CD4+ T cells from PBMCs cultured without peptide, taken before COVID-19 vaccination. The receptors here all came from a human donor who received a COVID-19 vaccine.

The chain recombines TRBV15 with TRBJ2-3; a possible D gene is TRBD2 (5 bases). Trimming pared 2 bases from V and 0 bases from J, leaving 15 bases between. Germline V gene lookup returns CDR1 LNHNV and CDR2 YYDKDF (reference sequence). The CDR3 sequence is 17 residues long. The CDR3 sequence is CATSRTLAATSTDTQYF. Written as DNA, the CDR3 is TGTGCCACCAGCAGAACTCTAGCAGCCACTAGCACAGATACGCAGTATTTT.

This chain links TRBV7-6 with TRBJ2-5; D may be TRBD1 (6 bases). V was cut by 3 bases and J by 3 bases, with 32 bases left in between. Germline loops: CDR1 SGHVS, CDR2 FNYEAQ. This CDR3 region has 21 residues. The CDR3, as DNA: TGTGCCAGCAGCTTGACGAGGGTAATGGGGGCGCGGAGTCGGGGAAAAGAGACCCAGTACTTC. It translates to CASSLTRVMGARSRGKETQYF.

This clone was seen a handful of times. The chain carries TRBV19 and TRBJ1-6; D might be TRBD1 (5 bases). V was pared by 5 bases and J by 0 bases, with 14 bases between. The CDR3 sequence is 17 residues long. Germline V gene data show CDR1 as LNHDA and CDR2 as SQIVND (reference sequence). The CDR3 loop reads CASSSREYSSYNSPLHF. As DNA, the CDR3 is TGTGCCAGTAGTTCCAGGGAGTACTCCTCCTATAATTCACCCCTCCACTTT.

The chain has TRBV6-5 and TRBJ2-7; tentative D call: TRBD2 (5 bases). The CDR3 loop spans 14 amino acids. CDR1 and CDR2 from the germline V gene are MNHEY and SVGAGI. Trimming left V 6 bases short and J 0 bases short, with 12 bases between. The CDR3 DNA sequence: TGTGCCAGCAGACGCACGGGGAGCTCCTACGAGCAGTACTTC. This translates into CASRRTGSSYEQYF.

This chain joins TRBV7-9 and TRBJ2-3, with 7 bases lining up with TRBD2. V trimming: 1 base; J trimming: 4 bases; junction bases outside the gene matches: 8. The CDR3 sequence is 16 residues long. Germline-derived CDR1 and CDR2 are SEHNR and FQNEAQ (reference sequence). CDR3 region: CASSLVGGGGADTQYF. CDR3 DNA sequence: TGTGCCAGCAGCTTAGTGGGTGGCGGGGGAGCAGATACGCAGTATTTT.

J is TRBJ2-3 and V is TRBV18; no reliable D call. The CDR3 contains 13 residues. The V end was cut by 3 bases, the J end by 3 bases, with 7 bases between. Germline lookup yields CDR1 KGHSH and CDR2 LQKENI. CDR3 DNA: TGTGCCAGCTCACCCCGCGGTACAGATACGCAGTATTTT. This gives the protein CASSPRGTDTQYF.

This chain connects TRBV10-3 to TRBJ2-6; D remains unclear. CDR1 is ENHRY, CDR2 SYGVKD, per germline. Trimming took off 5 bases at V and 1 base at J, with 9 bases between the two ends. This CDR3 is 15 amino acids long. The CDR3 spells CAISPPKSGANVLTF. DNA of the CDR3: TGTGCCATCAGTCCCCCAAAGTCTGGGGCCAACGTCCTGACTTTC.

This clone was seen a handful of times. This chain connects TRBV7-9 to TRBJ1-2; no clear D gene. CDR1 and CDR2 (germline): SEHNR, FQNEAQ (reference sequence). Trimming stripped 1 base from V and 4 bases from J, with 7 bases between. This CDR3 has 13 amino acids. Here the CDR3 DNA reads TGTGCCAGCAGCTTAGGTACCTTCTATGGCTACACCTTC. It translates to CASSLGTFYGYTF.

This chain links TRBV5-1 with TRBJ2-5; 8 bases map to TRBD1. Germline CDR1 is SGHRS and CDR2 is YFSETQ. The length of the CDR3 is 16 residues. J lost 5 bases, V lost 0 bases, and 9 bases had no gene match. In DNA, the CDR3 is TGCGCCAGCAGCTTGGAGAGGACAGGGAAGGGGGAGACCCAGTACTTC. It translates to CASSLERTGKGETQYF. Full variable domain (remainder filled in from reference TRBV5-1 and TRBJ2-5): KAGVTQTPRYLIKTRGQQVTLSCSPISGHRSVSWYQQTPGQGLQFLFEYFSETQRNKGNFPGRFSGRQFSNSRSEMNVSTLELGDSALYLCASSLERTGKGETQYFGPGTRLLVL.

The rearrangement links TRBV5-1 to TRBJ2-2; D possibly corresponds to TRBD1 (6 bases). V lost 4 bases to trimming and J lost 1 base, with 17 bases between them. Germline V CDR1 and CDR2: SGHRS, YFSETQ. The CDR3 length is 17 residues. CDR3 residues: CASSLIVGQRNTGELFF. Here the CDR3 DNA reads TGCGCCAGCAGCCTTATAGTCGGACAGAGGAACACCGGGGAGCTGTTTTTT. The full variable domain, its missing parts supplied by reference TRBV5-1 and TRBJ2-2, is KAGVTQTPRYLIKTRGQQVTLSCSPISGHRSVSWYQQTPGQGLQFLFEYFSETQRNKGNFPGRFSGRQFSNSRSEMNVSTLELGDSALYLCASSLIVGQRNTGELFFGEGSRLTVL.

This rearrangement joins TRBV5-1 to TRBJ2-2; D call uncertain. There are 14 residues in the CDR3. Trimming removed 6 bases from V and 0 bases from J, with 9 bases in between. Germline-derived CDR1 and CDR2 are SGHRS and YFSETQ. CDR3 coding DNA: TGCGCCAGCAACCCGATTGCGAACACCGGGGAGCTGTTTTTT. Amino acid sequence: CASNPIANTGELFF. Full variable domain (remainder filled in from reference TRBV5-1 and TRBJ2-2): KAGVTQTPRYLIKTRGQQVTLSCSPISGHRSVSWYQQTPGQGLQFLFEYFSETQRNKGNFPGRFSGRQFSNSRSEMNVSTLELGDSALYLCASNPIANTGELFFGEGSRLTVL.

The genes are TRBV6-5 and TRBJ1-1; TRBD1 aligns across 7 bases. The germline V gene has CDR1 MNHEY and CDR2 SVGAGI. CDR3 length: 13 residues. J gave up 10 bases and V 3 bases, and 8 bases lay outside the gene matches. CDR3 in amino acids: CASSYSDRVRAFF. The CDR3 bases are TGTGCCAGCAGTTATTCCGACAGGGTCCGAGCTTTCTTT.

The rearrangement uses TRBV6-1 and TRBJ2-7; no firm D call. Germline CDR1 and CDR2: MNHNS and SASEGT. The CDR3 is 17 amino acids. Trimming took 4 bases from V and 0 from J, leaving 19 bases between them. The CDR3 DNA reads TGTGCCAGCAGTGTAGAAGAGTCACAACTACTCTCCTACGAGCAGTACTTC. It translates to CASSVEESQLLSYEQYF.

The V call is TRBV7-2, the J call TRBJ1-5, with 7 nucleotides matching TRBD1. Germline V gene lookup returns CDR1 SGHTA and CDR2 FQGNSA. Unmatched junction bases numbered 7, after V lost 5 bases and J lost 3 bases. CDR3 length equals 15 residues. The CDR3, as DNA: TGTGCCAGCAGCCCGCCAGGGGGGAACAATCAGCCCCAGCATTTT. Amino acids: CASSPPGGNNQPQHF.

This clone appeared a few times. The rearrangement links TRBV5-1 to TRBJ1-4, with 9 bases that match TRBD1. The CDR3 totals 15 residues. Looked up from germline, CDR1 is SGHRS and CDR2 is YFSETQ. J was trimmed by 7 bases and V by 4 bases; bases with no gene match: 8. The CDR3 spells CASSPLADRGEKLFF. CDR3 nucleotides: TGCGCCAGCAGCCCTCTTGCGGACAGGGGTGAAAAACTGTTTTTT.

The rearrangement uses TRBV10-3 and TRBJ2-5; 7 nucleotides match TRBD2. Losses at the gene ends were 6 bases for V and 1 base for J; bases not matched to a gene: 2. Germline V gene data show CDR1 as ENHRY and CDR2 as SYGVKD. The CDR3 spans 13 residues. For the CDR3, the DNA is TGTGCCATCAGAGCGGGGTTCCAAGAGACCCAGTACTTC. Its protein is CAIRAGFQETQYF.

V and J are TRBV4-2 and TRBJ2-3; D unclear. V lost 0 bases and J 2 bases, leaving 6 bases between the germline ends. The V gene's germline CDR1 is LGHNA and CDR2 YNFKEQ. This CDR3 has 14 amino acids. CDR3 amino acids: CASSQDLVTDTQYF. In nucleotides, the CDR3 is TGTGCCAGCAGCCAAGATCTTGTCACAGATACGCAGTATTTT.

This sequence joins TRBV19 and TRBJ2-7, with D perhaps TRBD1 or TRBD2 (7 bases each). This CDR3 has 14 residues. Germline loops: CDR1 LNHDA, CDR2 SQIVND (reference sequence). The V gene lost 7 bases and the J gene lost 2 bases, with 15 bases spanning the gap. This CDR3 is CASTPGGGAYEQYF. CDR3 nucleotides: TGTGCCAGTACCCCAGGGGGGGGAGCCTACGAGCAGTACTTC.

V gene TRBV11-2 combines with J gene TRBJ2-7, with D possibly being TRBD1 (6 bases). The CDR3 consists of 16 residues. With 1 base removed from V and 2 bases from J, the gap between germline ends came to 15 bases. The germline V gene encodes CDR1 SGHAT and CDR2 FQNNGV. The CDR3 nucleotides are TGTGCCAGCAGCTTAGCGGGGCAGGGGCGTACCTACGAGCAGTACTTC. Protein product: CASSLAGQGRTYEQYF.

The chain recombines TRBV6-5 with TRBJ1-2, with a tentative D call TRBD1 (6 bases). The CDR3 totals 15 residues. Trimming cost V 0 bases and J 7 bases, with 15 bases left between them. CDR1 is MNHEY and CDR2 is SVGAGI in the germline V gene. The CDR3 protein is CASSYSYRETVGYTF. The DNA for the CDR3 is TGTGCCAGCAGTTACTCGTACAGGGAGACAGTTGGCTACACCTTC.

CDR3 in amino acids: CASSLDSSYEQYF. DNA for the CDR3: TGTGCCAGCAGCTTGGACAGCTCCTACGAGCAGTACTTC. The chain couples TRBV7-2 to TRBJ2-7; TRBD1 might be the D (6 bases). Trimming shortened V by 3 bases and J by 0 bases, and 6 bases separated the two germline ends. The CDR3 loop spans 13 amino acids. Per germline, CDR1 SGHTA and CDR2 FQGNSA.

This clone was observed a single time. This chain joins TRBV28 and TRBJ2-7; D remains unclear. Trimming shortened V by 3 bases and J by 3 bases, and 12 bases separated the two germline ends. This CDR3 spans 14 amino acids. CDR1 is MDHEN, CDR2 SYDVKM, per germline. The chain's CDR3 is CASSLESQIYEQYF. CDR3 nucleotide sequence: TGTGCCAGCAGTTTGGAAAGCCAAATCTACGAGCAGTACTTC.

The J gene is TRBJ1-5, the V gene TRBV10-3; the D is unclear. This CDR3 region has 12 residues. The germline V and J ends were trimmed by 8 bases and 2 bases, with 7 bases remaining between them. The germline V gene has CDR1 ENHRY and CDR2 SYGVKD. The CDR3 DNA follows: TGTGCCATCGGAAGAGGCAATCAGCCCCAGCATTTT. Its protein product is CAIGRGNQPQHF.

The rearrangement uses TRBV6-1 and TRBJ1-1, with 7 bases matching TRBD1. This CDR3 spans 15 amino acids. V gave up 3 bases and J gave up 4 bases; unmatched junction bases: 8. Germline loops: CDR1 MNHNS, CDR2 SASEGT. The CDR3 reads CASSDRQGGSTEAFF. The DNA for the CDR3 is TGTGCCAGCAGTGACCGACAGGGAGGGAGCACTGAAGCTTTCTTT.

This clone was seen only once. The chain uses TRBV6-5 and TRBJ1-1; D not resolved. CDR3 length: 13 residues. Germline CDR1 and CDR2: MNHEY and SVGAGI. Trimming cost V 6 bases and J 3 bases, with 11 bases left between them. The CDR3 DNA reads TGTGCCAGCAGCATGTCCGGGGACACTGAAGCTTTCTTT. It is translated as CASSMSGDTEAFF.

The rearrangement uses TRBV28 and TRBJ2-7; D tentatively reads TRBD1 or TRBD2 (6 bases each). Germline CDR1 and CDR2: MDHEN and SYDVKM. This CDR3 region has 14 residues. Trimming cost V 3 bases and J 4 bases, with 13 bases left between them. The CDR3 nucleotides are TGTGCCAGCAGTTTGGTTCCGGGGGCGTACGAGCAGTACTTC. It yields the protein CASSLVPGAYEQYF.

This chain uses TRBV11-2 with TRBJ1-2; D gene uncertain. The CDR3 sequence is 14 residues long. Per germline, CDR1 SGHAT and CDR2 FQNNGV. V was pared by 4 bases and J by 1 base, with 10 bases between. This chain's CDR3 is CASSSSGDNYGYTF. The CDR3 DNA sequence: TGTGCCAGCAGCTCCTCCGGGGATAACTATGGCTACACCTTC.

The chain links TRBV5-4 to TRBJ1-6; maybe TRBD1 (6 bases). This CDR3 spans 14 amino acids. V gave up 4 bases and J gave up 11 bases, with 16 bases separating them. Germline V gives CDR1 SGHNT, CDR2 YYREEE (reference sequence). The CDR3 sequence: CASSPEGGSPPLHF. CDR3 sequence (DNA): TGTGCCAGCAGCCCTGAGGGGGGCTCCCCACCCCTCCACTTT. Full variable domain (missing parts from reference TRBV5-4 and TRBJ1-6): ETGVTQSPTHLIKTRGQQVTLRCSSQSGHNTVSWYQQALGQGPQFIFQYYREEENGRGNFPPRFSGLQFPNYSSELNVNALELDDSALYLCASSPEGGSPPLHFGNGTRLTVT.

This chain joins TRBV6-2 or TRBV6-3 and TRBJ2-5; D is perhaps TRBD2 (5 bases). The CDR3 sequence is 12 residues long. V dropped 5 bases and J dropped 5 bases, with 9 bases sitting between them. Germline CDR1 MNHEY, CDR2 SVGEGT. CDR3 residues: CASSPRGETQYF. CDR3 nucleotide sequence: TGTGCCAGCAGTCCCCGCGGGGAGACCCAGTACTTC.